The following is a T cell receptor beta chain sequence with its context. Its antigen is still unknown. The V end was cut by 3 bases, the J end by 2 bases, with 11 bases between. CDR3 size: 14 residues. Germline CDR1 reads GTSNPN; CDR2 reads SVGIG (reference sequence). The data originate from a study of CD8 T cells in ankylosing spondylitis. Study conclusions and caveats: Ankylosing spondylitis blood appeared to be characterized by a TCR beta motif of 7 to 9 highly homologous variants. Disease-associated clones were CD8+ and fairly uncommon in peripheral blood.

TCRdb called the 5' RACE reads again in MiXCR, with one record for every CDR3 protein. The sample has roughly 260,000 distinct CDR3 sequences; over 15% are singletons. The rearrangement joins TRBV30 to TRBJ1-5; D might be TRBD1 (5 bases). The specimen sequenced was blood, either unsorted or a sorted T cell fraction (not recorded which). The sequence was obtained from a male donor with ankylosing spondylitis or in good health (not recorded which). The CDR3 region is CAWSREDGNQPQHF. The CDR3 region has the DNA TGTGCCTGGAGCAGGGAGGATGGCAATCAGCCCCAGCATTTT.